The 27 T cell receptor beta chains in this list originate from one sample, sequenced in a study of blood T cell repertoires in COVID-19. Clones were sequenced by immunoSEQ multiplex PCR, and TCRdb holds only the in-frame ones, with some missing. The profile shows about 200,000 clones, roughly four fifths of them singletons. Sequenced input: PBMCs or T cells enriched from blood (not recorded which). The receptors derive from a man in his forties who had recovered from COVID-19.

The chain has TRBV6-2 or TRBV6-3 and TRBJ1-5; a possible D gene is TRBD1 (6 bases). Germline-derived CDR1 and CDR2 are MNHEY and SVGEGT. This CDR3 has 13 residues. The V gene lost 5 bases and the J gene lost 9 bases, with 14 bases spanning the gap. In DNA, the CDR3 is TGTGCCAGCAGTACGGGGGGGCTGCGGCCCCAGCATTTT. Residues: CASSTGGLRPQHF.

The chain recombines TRBV7-6 with TRBJ2-7; TRBD1 agrees at 9 bases. From germline, CDR1 is SGHVS and CDR2 FNYEAQ. The V and J ends lost 0 bases and 5 bases, in that order; junction bases with no gene match: 5. This CDR3 comprises 15 residues. The CDR3 protein is CASSLAGTGYDEQYF. CDR3 nucleotides: TGTGCCAGCAGCTTAGCAGGGACAGGGTACGACGAGCAGTACTTC.

This chain uses TRBV11-2 with TRBJ2-5; D remains ambiguous. Germline V lookup: CDR1 SGHAT, CDR2 FQNNGV. The germline V and J ends were trimmed by 3 bases and 5 bases, with 4 bases remaining between them. The CDR3 spans 11 residues. The CDR3 nucleotides read TGTGCCAGCAGCTTTCAGGAGACCCAGTACTTC. Amino acids: CASSFQETQYF.

The genes are TRBV6-5 and TRBJ2-3; tentatively, D is TRBD2 (5 bases). Germline V gene sequence: CDR1 MNHEY, CDR2 SVGAGI. Trimming took off 7 bases at V and 5 bases at J, with 10 bases between the two ends. The CDR3 runs 12 residues. Here the CDR3 DNA reads TGTGCCAGCAACGAGGGCGTAGATACGCAGTATTTT. It encodes CASNEGVDTQYF.

This clone was seen more than once but under ten times. The CDR3 DNA reads as TGTGCCAGCGGAGACAGGGGGCGCGGGGAGCTGTTTTTT. Its protein product is CASGDRGRGELFF. This rearrangement joins TRBV25-1 to TRBJ2-2; TRBD1 matches at 10 bases. V shed 8 bases and J 7 bases; nucleotides not matched to a gene: 4. This CDR3 is built from 13 residues. Germline loops: CDR1 MGHDK, CDR2 SYGVNS. The entire variable domain, with the rest obtained from reference TRBV25-1 and TRBJ2-2, is as follows: EADIYQTPRYLVIGTGKKITLECSQTMGHDKMYWYQQDPGMELHLIHYSYGVNSTEKGDLSSESTVSRIRTEHFPLTLESARPSHTSQYLCASGDRGRGELFFGEGSRLTVL.

V is TRBV6-5 and J is TRBJ2-5; 10 nucleotides line up with TRBD1. Trimming took 0 bases from V and 6 from J; bases not matched to a gene: 1. This CDR3 is built from 14 residues. CDR1 MNHEY and CDR2 SVGAGI come from the germline V gene. The CDR3 bases are TGTGCCAGCAGTTACTCGGGACAGGGGCAGACCCAGTACTTC. Amino acids: CASSYSGQGQTQYF.

This chain connects TRBV6-5 to TRBJ2-7, with 10 bases fitting TRBD2. The CDR3 loop spans 16 amino acids. J lost 2 bases, V lost 1 base, and 5 bases had no gene match. CDR1 and CDR2 (germline): MNHEY, SVGAGI. Here the CDR3 DNA reads TGTGCCAGCAGTTACTATTGGACTAGCGGAACCTACGAGCAGTACTTC. It is translated as CASSYYWTSGTYEQYF.

The chain joins TRBV5-1 to TRBJ1-2; 8 bases align to TRBD1. Germline lookup yields CDR1 SGHRS and CDR2 YFSETQ. Unmatched junction bases numbered 5, after V lost 6 bases and J lost 1 base. The CDR3 contains 14 residues. CDR3 nucleotides: TGCGCCAGCACGCAGGGGGCGGGTAACTATGGCTACACCTTC. As protein: CASTQGAGNYGYTF.

The chain uses TRBV10-2 and TRBJ1-2, with 10 bases matching TRBD1. The trim removed 8 bases at V and 7 bases at J, leaving 7 bases unmatched. CDR1 is WSHSY, CDR2 SAAADI, per germline. The CDR3 runs to 13 residues. The CDR3 is CASVTGTGVGYTF. The CDR3 nucleotides read TGCGCCAGCGTCACCGGGACAGGGGTTGGCTACACCTTC.

This chain connects TRBV5-1 to TRBJ1-1; D remains unclear. Trimming took off 3 bases at V and 3 bases at J, with 12 bases between the two ends. The CDR3 extends over 14 amino acids. Germline assignment: CDR1 SGHRS and CDR2 YFSETQ. CDR3 amino acids: CASSSDPGDTEAFF. The CDR3, as DNA: TGCGCCAGCAGCTCAGATCCCGGGGACACTGAAGCTTTCTTT.

This clone was seen a few times. CDR3 protein: CASSRDSSYEQYF. CDR3 bases: TGTGCCAGCAGCCGGGACAGCTCCTACGAGCAGTACTTC. The rearrangement links TRBV3-1 (or the pseudogene TRBV3-2) to TRBJ2-7, with TRBD1 matching over 7 bases. The germline gives CDR1 LGHDT, CDR2 YNNKEL (reference sequence). This CDR3 is built from 13 residues. Germline trimming cut 4 bases from V and 0 bases from J; bases unmatched to any gene: 0.

The chain uses TRBV11-2 and TRBJ1-2; the D gene is possibly TRBD1 (5 bases). Germline loops: CDR1 SGHAT, CDR2 FQNNGV. Trimming removed 1 base from V and 4 bases from J, with 16 bases in between. This CDR3 has 16 amino acids. The CDR3 sequence is CASSLVAVTRGYGYTF. For the CDR3, the DNA is TGTGCCAGCAGCTTAGTGGCAGTAACAAGGGGCTATGGCTACACCTTC.

This clone turned up a few times. The rearrangement uses TRBV19 and TRBJ2-1; no firm D call. CDR1 and CDR2 from the germline V gene are LNHDA and SQIVND (reference sequence). The CDR3 has 15 residues. Trimming removed 5 bases at V and 0 bases at J, with 11 bases between. The CDR3 loop is CASSPSAVSYNEQFF. The CDR3 DNA is TGTGCCAGTAGTCCCTCGGCGGTCTCCTACAATGAGCAGTTCTTC.

This chain uses TRBV14 with TRBJ1-6; no definite D call. This CDR3 is built from 17 residues. Trimming removed 0 bases at V and 7 bases at J, with 16 bases between. Germline V gene data show CDR1 as SGHDN and CDR2 as FVKESK. The CDR3 protein is CASSQELNGGFNSPLHF. CDR3 DNA: TGTGCCAGCAGCCAAGAATTGAACGGAGGGTTCAATTCACCCCTCCACTTT.

The J gene is TRBJ2-1, the V gene TRBV7-9, with TRBD1 matching 7 bases. The trim removed 0 bases at V and 9 bases at J, leaving 11 bases unmatched. This CDR3 is 16 amino acids long. CDR1 is SEHNR, CDR2 FQNEAQ, per germline (reference sequence). The DNA for the CDR3 is TGTGCCAGCAGCTTAGCGCCGGGACAGTATGGCGGTGAGCAGTTCTTC. It codes for CASSLAPGQYGGEQFF.

This clone was observed a handful of times. The chain recombines TRBV2 with TRBJ2-1; TRBD2 agrees at 9 bases. The trim removed 10 bases at V and 2 bases at J, leaving 9 bases unmatched. This CDR3 region has 15 residues. Germline V gene data show CDR1 as SNHLY and CDR2 as FYNNEI. The chain's CDR3 is CAIPTLAGTYNEQFF. For the CDR3, the DNA is TGTGCCATCCCTACCCTAGCGGGAACCTACAATGAGCAGTTCTTC.

The chain is built from TRBV5-1 and TRBJ1-4, with D possibly TRBD1 on 5 matching bases. Germline CDR1 is SGHRS and CDR2 is YFSETQ. The CDR3 length is 14 residues. V dropped 2 bases and J dropped 5 bases, with 10 bases sitting between them. DNA for the CDR3: TGCGCCAGCAGCTTAGACAGCAGAAATGAAAAACTGTTTTTT. Residues: CASSLDSRNEKLFF.

This chain connects TRBV6-6 to TRBJ2-1; 13 bases are shared with TRBD2. Germline V gene lookup returns CDR1 MNHNY and CDR2 SVGAGI (reference sequence). The CDR3 totals 16 residues. The V segment lost 6 bases and the J segment 2 bases; nucleotides outside the gene matches: 4. As DNA, the CDR3 is TGTGCCAGCAGGGGACTAGCGGGACCGGCCTACAATGAGCAGTTCTTC. Residues: CASRGLAGPAYNEQFF.

This clone was detected only once. J is TRBJ2-7 and V is TRBV28, with TRBD1 matching over 9 bases. J gave up 5 bases and V 6 bases, and 5 bases lay outside the gene matches. There are 13 residues in the CDR3. In germline, CDR1 is MDHEN, CDR2 SYDVKM. CDR3 residues: CASRRDRADEQYF. CDR3 bases: TGTGCCAGCAGACGGGACAGGGCGGACGAGCAGTACTTC.

The chain links TRBV6-5 to TRBJ2-2, with a weak D call TRBD2 (5 bases). Looked up from germline, CDR1 is MNHEY and CDR2 is SVGAGI. V lost 8 bases to trimming and J lost 4 bases, with 14 bases between them. The CDR3 extends over 14 amino acids. CDR3 sequence: CASGRGQFTGELFF. DNA for the CDR3: TGTGCCAGCGGACGCGGGCAGTTCACCGGGGAGCTGTTTTTT.

This chain links TRBV9 with TRBJ2-1; possibly TRBD2 for D (5 bases). V lost 0 bases and J 0 bases, leaving 7 bases between the germline ends. The CDR3 consists of 15 residues. Germline values: CDR1 SGDLS, CDR2 YYNGEE. CDR3 residues: CASSVGADSYNEQFF. The CDR3, as DNA: TGTGCCAGCAGCGTAGGAGCGGACTCCTACAATGAGCAGTTCTTC.

V usage is TRBV7-3 and J usage is TRBJ2-3, with D unclear. This CDR3 region has 15 residues. Trimming took 3 bases from V and 2 from J, leaving 12 bases between them. Germline loops: CDR1 SGHTA, CDR2 FQGTGA. CDR3 sequence (DNA): TGTGCCAGCAGCTTCTCCTTCGCGGCCACAGATACGCAGTATTTT. It codes for CASSFSFAATDTQYF.

The chain couples TRBV4-1 to TRBJ2-1, with 11 bases fitting TRBD2. Germline V gene data show CDR1 as MGHRA and CDR2 as YSYEKL. CDR3 length: 19 residues. With V trimmed by 3 bases and J by 9 bases, 19 bases remained unmatched. The CDR3 DNA reads TGCGCCAGCAGCCATCTTGGACAGAAAGAACTAGCGGGAGCGGGTGAGCAGTTCTTC. Protein product: CASSHLGQKELAGAGEQFF.

The chain carries TRBV13 and TRBJ2-2; 10 positions agree with TRBD1. CDR3 size: 17 residues. CDR1 PRHDT and CDR2 FYEKMQ come from the germline V gene (reference sequence). The V and J ends lost 6 bases and 5 bases, in that order; junction bases with no gene match: 12. The CDR3 loop reads CASSFQIWTGGTGELFF. The CDR3 DNA reads as TGTGCCAGCAGTTTTCAAATATGGACAGGGGGTACCGGGGAGCTGTTTTTT.

This clone was found a few times. The genes are TRBV5-1 and TRBJ1-4; 9 nucleotides align to TRBD1. The J segment lost 7 bases and the V segment lost 4 bases, leaving 8 bases of the junction unmatched. The CDR3 length is 15 residues. Germline V gene sequence: CDR1 SGHRS, CDR2 YFSETQ. For the CDR3, the DNA is TGCGCCAGCAGCCGCGGACAGGGGACGAGTGAAAAACTGTTTTTT. It is translated as CASSRGQGTSEKLFF.

The rearrangement links TRBV30 to TRBJ2-1; 9 bases are shared with TRBD1. Germline CDR1 reads GTSNPN; CDR2 reads SVGIG (reference sequence). CDR3 length equals 16 residues. With V trimmed by 4 bases and J by 3 bases, 10 bases remained unmatched. This CDR3 is CAWTGWDREFYNEQFF. Written as DNA, the CDR3 is TGTGCCTGGACCGGCTGGGACAGGGAATTCTACAATGAGCAGTTCTTC.

This clone turned up a few times. V and J are TRBV29-1 and TRBJ1-1; tentatively, D is TRBD1 (5 bases). From germline, CDR1 is SQVTM and CDR2 ANQGSEA. Trimming cost V 6 bases and J 3 bases, with 14 bases left between them. This CDR3 has 13 amino acids. The CDR3 sequence: CSVSRDPDTEAFF. CDR3 bases: TGCAGCGTGTCCAGGGATCCCGACACTGAAGCTTTCTTT.